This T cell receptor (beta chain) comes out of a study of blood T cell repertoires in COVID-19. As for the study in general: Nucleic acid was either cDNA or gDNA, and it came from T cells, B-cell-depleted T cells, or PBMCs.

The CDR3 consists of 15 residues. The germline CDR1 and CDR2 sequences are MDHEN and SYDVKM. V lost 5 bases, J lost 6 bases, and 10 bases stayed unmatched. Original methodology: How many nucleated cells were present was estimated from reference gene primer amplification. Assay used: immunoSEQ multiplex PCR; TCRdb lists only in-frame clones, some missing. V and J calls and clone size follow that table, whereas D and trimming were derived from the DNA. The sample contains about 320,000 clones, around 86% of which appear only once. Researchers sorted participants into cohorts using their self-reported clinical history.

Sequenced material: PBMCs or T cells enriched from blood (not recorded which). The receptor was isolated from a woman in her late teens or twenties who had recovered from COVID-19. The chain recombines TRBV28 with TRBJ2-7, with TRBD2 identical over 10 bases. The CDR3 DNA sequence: TGTGCCAGCAGTCCCGGAGGGAGCGGGAGGGGCGAGCAGTACTTC. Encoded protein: CASSPGGSGRGEQYF.